This passage covers 28 T cell receptor beta chains from one sample sequenced in a study of PD-1 and CTLA-4 blockade in melanoma. The data were produced by immunoSEQ multiplex PCR, yet TCRdb's version contains in-frame clones alone and is incomplete. Of 34,000 or so clones listed, less than 90% are singletons. This material consisted of CD8+ T cells from peripheral blood, taken from a patient given anti-PD-1 treatment. The receptors shown here come from a human donor with melanoma.

V and J are TRBV4-1 and TRBJ2-1, with D tentatively TRBD2 (5 bases). Germline CDR1 MGHRA, CDR2 YSYEKL. This CDR3 has 18 amino acids. Trimming took 3 bases from V and 5 from J, leaving 23 bases between them. The CDR3 protein is CASSHLRLALTRNNEQFF. For the CDR3, the DNA is TGCGCCAGCAGCCACCTCCGGCTAGCCCTAACCCGAAACAATGAGCAGTTCTTC.

The genes are TRBV3-1 (or the pseudogene TRBV3-2) and TRBJ1-1, with D possibly being TRBD1 (6 bases). V dropped 3 bases and J dropped 0 bases, with 17 bases sitting between them. Germline CDR1 reads LGHDT; CDR2 reads YNNKEL (reference sequence). The CDR3 is 17 amino acids. The CDR3 DNA follows: TGTGCCAGCAGCCAGGGGTTTGGGGGCGGGGTGAACACTGAAGCTTTCTTT. It is translated as CASSQGFGGGVNTEAFF.

The chain uses TRBV30 and TRBJ1-4; 12 positions match TRBD1. V lost 7 bases to trimming and J lost 0 bases; unmatched junction nucleotides: 9. Germline loops: CDR1 GTSNPN, CDR2 SVGIG (reference sequence). The CDR3 covers 17 residues. CDR3 loop: CASGQGADRATNEKLFF. CDR3 coding DNA: TGTGCCTCGGGACAGGGGGCGGACCGTGCAACTAATGAAAAACTGTTTTTT.

The genes are TRBV7-3 and TRBJ2-1; D not certain. The CDR3 has 13 amino acids. Trimming cost V 5 bases and J 2 bases, with 7 bases left between them. CDR1 is SGHTA, CDR2 FQGTGA, per germline. The CDR3 is CASSLGPYNEQFF. CDR3 DNA sequence: TGTGCCAGCAGCCTCGGGCCCTACAATGAGCAGTTCTTC.

This clone was seen once. The V call is TRBV6-2 or TRBV6-3, the J call TRBJ2-5; D possibly corresponds to TRBD2 (5 bases). Trimming removed 7 bases at V and 2 bases at J, with 14 bases between. CDR3 length: 14 amino acids. Germline lookup yields CDR1 MNHEY and CDR2 SVGEGT. CDR3: CASTPRAKQETQYF. The DNA of the CDR3 is TGTGCCAGCACCCCGCGGGCTAAACAAGAGACCCAGTACTTC.

DNA of the CDR3: TGTGCCAGCAGCCCCCCGGGACAGGGGGTCTATAATTCACCCCTCCACTTT. Translating gives CASSPPGQGVYNSPLHF. The chain combines TRBV7-9 with TRBJ1-6; 11 nucleotides align to TRBD1. From germline, CDR1 is SEHNR and CDR2 FQNEAQ (reference sequence). The CDR3 has 17 residues. J was trimmed by 3 bases and V by 5 bases; bases with no gene match: 6.

The chain uses TRBV3-1 (or the pseudogene TRBV3-2) and TRBJ2-3, with 9 bases aligning to TRBD2. Per germline, CDR1 LGHDT and CDR2 YNNKEL (reference sequence). The CDR3 totals 18 residues. V lost 0 bases, J lost 3 bases, and 10 bases stayed unmatched. DNA for the CDR3: TGTGCCAGCAGCCAAGATACGAGTAGCGGGGGCAGGACAGATACGCAGTATTTT. Its protein product is CASSQDTSSGGRTDTQYF.

This clone is a singleton in its sample. V usage is TRBV19 and J usage is TRBJ2-7, with 10 bases identical to TRBD2. The CDR3 has 15 amino acids. V shed 3 bases and J 6 bases; nucleotides not matched to a gene: 8. The V gene's germline CDR1 is LNHDA and CDR2 SQIVND (reference sequence). In DNA, the CDR3 is TGTGCCAGTAGTATTTCGTCTAGCGGGGGTTCCGAGCAGTACTTC. This translates into CASSISSSGGSEQYF.

The chain has TRBV28 and TRBJ2-7, with D tentatively TRBD1 (5 bases). The CDR3 consists of 15 residues. Trimming took off 6 bases at V and 0 bases at J, with 15 bases between the two ends. Germline values: CDR1 MDHEN, CDR2 SYDVKM. CDR3 loop: CASRAPWGRSYEQYF. CDR3 nucleotides: TGTGCCAGCAGGGCCCCGTGGGGCCGCTCCTACGAGCAGTACTTC. Using reference TRBV28 and TRBJ2-7 for the parts outside the CDR3, the full variable domain is DVKVTQSSRYLVKRTGEKVFLECVQDMDHENMFWYRQDPGLGLRLIYFSYDVKMKEKGDIPEGYSVSREKKERFSLILESASTNQTSMYLCASRAPWGRSYEQYFGPGTRLTVT.

J is TRBJ1-2 and V is TRBV6-5; the D gene is possibly TRBD1 (5 bases). Between the trimmed V and J ends, which lost 6 bases and 3 bases, there was a span of 14 bases. The germline V gene encodes CDR1 MNHEY and CDR2 SVGAGI. This CDR3 is 14 amino acids long. The CDR3: CASSPSGQYYGYTF. DNA of the CDR3: TGTGCCAGCAGCCCCTCGGGGCAGTACTATGGCTACACCTTC.

The gene calls are TRBV5-1 and TRBJ1-2, with D unresolved. This CDR3 comprises 12 residues. Germline CDR1 is SGHRS and CDR2 is YFSETQ. V was clipped by 0 bases and J by 4 bases, with 4 bases between them. CDR3 sequence reads: CASSLGSYGYTF. CDR3 in DNA: TGCGCCAGCAGCTTGGGCAGCTATGGCTACACCTTC.

The chain recombines TRBV7-5 with TRBJ1-1; TRBD1, as called in the table, went unchecked against the DNA. TRBV7-5 corresponds to a pseudogene. CDR3 size: 17 residues. The CDR3 DNA sequence: TGTGCCAGAAGCTTCCCGGGACAGGGTAAACGGGACACTGAAGCTTTCTTT. Translated, it gives CARSFPGQGKRDTEAFF.

This clone turned up a few times. The chain has TRBV5-6 and TRBJ2-7; D might be TRBD2 (5 bases). The CDR3 totals 13 residues. Deletions cut 2 bases from V and 7 bases from J, with 13 bases between. CDR1 is SGHDT, CDR2 YYEEEE, per germline. CDR3 DNA: TGTGCCAGCAGCTTCGGTCTAGCCGGGGAGCAGTACTTC. Encoded protein: CASSFGLAGEQYF.

V is TRBV12-3 or TRBV12-4 and J is TRBJ1-1; D ambiguous. This CDR3 contains 13 residues. The ends were cut back, 1 base at V and 2 bases at J, with 5 bases in the middle. The chain's CDR3 is CASSLGDNTEAFF. CDR3 DNA sequence: TGTGCCAGCAGTTTAGGAGATAACACTGAAGCTTTCTTT.

CDR3 protein: CASSLATGEAFF. Here the CDR3 DNA reads TGTGCCAGCAGTTTAGCGACAGGTGAAGCTTTCTTT. The chain carries TRBV12-3 or TRBV12-4 and TRBJ1-1; D perhaps matches TRBD1 (6 bases). Trimming shortened V by 0 bases and J by 7 bases, and 6 bases separated the two germline ends. The CDR3 sequence is 12 residues long.

The chain combines TRBV9 with TRBJ1-2, with TRBD1 matching over 7 bases. The CDR3 is 14 residues long. The germline CDR1 and CDR2 sequences are SGDLS and YYNGEE. The V and J ends lost 4 bases and 4 bases, in that order; junction bases with no gene match: 7. The DNA of the CDR3 is TGTGCCAGCAGCCCTCAGGACAGGAGCTATGGCTACACCTTC. Translating gives CASSPQDRSYGYTF.

This clone has just one count. The rearrangement uses TRBV6-5 and TRBJ1-1; a possible D gene is TRBD1 (6 bases). From germline, CDR1 is MNHEY and CDR2 SVGAGI. V shed 4 bases and J shed 6 bases, with 12 bases lying between them. The CDR3 consists of 13 residues. The CDR3 is CASSSTGGSEAFF. The DNA of the CDR3 is TGTGCCAGCAGTTCCACCGGGGGCTCTGAAGCTTTCTTT.

This sequence joins TRBV4-1 and TRBJ2-1; TRBD1 might be the D (6 bases). There are 18 residues in the CDR3. Per germline, CDR1 MGHRA and CDR2 YSYEKL. With 0 bases removed from V and 2 bases from J, the gap between germline ends came to 17 bases. The CDR3: CASSQDVDDRSTYNEQFF. CDR3 DNA: TGCGCCAGCAGCCAAGACGTTGATGACAGGAGTACCTACAATGAGCAGTTCTTC.

This chain joins TRBV7-2 and TRBJ1-2, with D perhaps matching TRBD1 (6 bases). Trimming removed 5 bases from V and 10 bases from J, with 17 bases in between. Per germline, CDR1 SGHTA and CDR2 FQGNSA. The CDR3 covers 13 residues. Here the CDR3 DNA reads TGTGCCAGCAGCCTAGACGGGGGGCCAGCCTACACCTTC. It codes for CASSLDGGPAYTF. The full variable domain, in which reference TRBV7-2 and TRBJ1-2 provide the parts outside the CDR3, is GAGVSQSPSNKVTEKGKDVELRCDPISGHTALYWYRQSLGQGLEFLIYFQGNSAPDKSGLPSDRFSAERTGGSVSTLTIQRTQQEDSAVYLCASSLDGGPAYTFGSGTRLTVV.

This clone was observed a handful of times. This chain connects TRBV7-9 to TRBJ2-1; D is perhaps TRBD1 (7 bases). CDR1 SEHNR and CDR2 FQNEAQ come from the germline V gene (reference sequence). The length of the CDR3 is 15 residues. Trimming stripped 3 bases from V and 5 bases from J, with 14 bases between. The CDR3 sequence is CASSFSPGGNNEQFF. CDR3 coding DNA: TGTGCCAGCAGCTTTTCGCCAGGGGGGAACAATGAGCAGTTCTTC.

The chain employs TRBV12-3 or TRBV12-4 and TRBJ1-2; TRBD1 aligns across 9 bases. CDR3 length: 13 residues. The V segment lost 6 bases and the J segment 7 bases; nucleotides outside the gene matches: 6. This CDR3 reads CASSLQGAGGYTF. The CDR3 DNA follows: TGTGCCAGCAGCTTACAGGGGGCCGGTGGCTACACCTTC.

This rearrangement joins TRBV28 to TRBJ2-1; 13 positions agree with TRBD2. The CDR3 spans 19 residues. The germline CDR1 and CDR2 sequences are MDHEN and SYDVKM. The J segment lost 1 base and the V segment lost 4 bases, leaving 10 bases of the junction unmatched. The CDR3 region is CASSSLTSGGAWSYNEQFF. CDR3 nucleotide sequence: TGTGCCAGCAGTTCCCTTACTAGCGGGGGGGCTTGGTCCTACAATGAGCAGTTCTTC.

The chain employs TRBV28 and TRBJ2-2; D perhaps matches TRBD1 (5 bases). Germline assignment: CDR1 MDHEN and CDR2 SYDVKM. This CDR3 is 14 amino acids long. Trimming shortened V by 6 bases and J by 5 bases, and 13 bases separated the two germline ends. This chain's CDR3 is CASSPRVGTGELFF. CDR3 bases: TGTGCCAGCAGCCCCAGGGTCGGGACCGGGGAGCTGTTTTTT.

The chain has TRBV6-5 and TRBJ1-2, with D unclear. Germline loops: CDR1 MNHEY, CDR2 SVGAGI. Deletions cut 2 bases from V and 1 base from J, with 11 bases between. This CDR3 spans 15 amino acids. The CDR3 coding sequence is TGTGCCAGCAGTTACGGCTCCGATTATAACTATGGCTACACCTTC. This encodes CASSYGSDYNYGYTF.

The chain is built from TRBV5-5 and TRBJ2-7; D is perhaps TRBD1 (6 bases). Germline CDR1 and CDR2: SGHKS and YYEKEE (reference sequence). This CDR3 has 15 amino acids. V was trimmed by 1 base and J by 4 bases, leaving 15 bases between them. This CDR3 reads CASSLIQGLWYEQYF. The CDR3 DNA is TGTGCCAGCAGCTTGATCCAGGGGCTTTGGTACGAGCAGTACTTC.

The rearrangement joins TRBV21-1 to TRBJ2-2; TRBD2, the table's D call, was not compared with the DNA. TRBV21-1 represents a pseudogene. The CDR3 is made up of 18 amino acids. The CDR3 sequence: CASSTPTRRGPRTGELFF. CDR3 coding DNA: TGTGCCAGCAGCACTCCGACTAGGCGGGGCCCGAGAACCGGGGAGCTGTTTTTT.

V usage is TRBV5-5 and J usage is TRBJ1-1, with D possibly TRBD1 on 5 matching bases. Germline CDR1 SGHKS, CDR2 YYEKEE (reference sequence). The germline V and J ends were trimmed by 10 bases and 0 bases, with 13 bases remaining between them. This CDR3 has 13 amino acids. The CDR3 sequence is CACHQGMNTEAFF. The CDR3 DNA is TGTGCCTGCCATCAGGGCATGAACACTGAAGCTTTCTTT.

This chain uses TRBV6-1 with TRBJ1-1; perhaps TRBD1 as D (5 bases). Germline V gene lookup returns CDR1 MNHNS and CDR2 SASEGT. Trimming removed 6 bases from V and 0 bases from J, with 8 bases in between. The length of the CDR3 is 13 residues. This CDR3 is CASRGTVNTEAFF. For the CDR3, the DNA is TGTGCCAGCAGAGGGACCGTGAACACTGAAGCTTTCTTT.